These 2 T cell receptor beta chains were all obtained from the same sample, sequenced in a study of cytotoxic CD8 clonotypes in ibrutinib-treated CLL. Assay: immunoSEQ multiplex PCR; the TCRdb copy retains only in-frame clones and omits some. The repertoire holds roughly 200,000 clones, 60% to 80% seen once, with 5.5% to 6% in the top ten. The source was PBMCs, collected after 12 months of ibrutinib treatment. The receptor set was obtained from a human donor with chronic lymphocytic leukemia.

The chain couples TRBV15 to TRBJ2-7, with a tentative D call TRBD2 (7 bases). The V gene lost 1 base and the J gene lost 8 bases, with 15 bases spanning the gap. Germline assignment: CDR1 LNHNV and CDR2 YYDKDF (reference sequence). CDR3 length: 14 residues. The CDR3, as DNA: TGTGCCACCAGCAGAGTTGGCGGGGGCGGCAAGCAGTACTTC. This encodes CATSRVGGGGKQYF.

V gene TRBV5-1 combines with J gene TRBJ2-2; D gene unclear. The CDR3 is 16 residues long. V was pared by 0 bases and J by 5 bases, with 14 bases between. From germline, CDR1 is SGHRS and CDR2 YFSETQ. The CDR3 spells CASSLGPGYLTGELFF. The CDR3 DNA reads TGCGCCAGCAGCTTGGGCCCAGGTTATTTAACCGGGGAGCTGTTTTTT.